The 6 T cell receptor beta chains below all came from one sample that was sequenced in a study of blood T cell repertoires in COVID-19. Assay used: immunoSEQ multiplex PCR; TCRdb lists only in-frame clones, some missing. The table includes roughly 180,000 clones, around three quarters detected once. Specimen: peripheral blood. The receptor source for this set is a man aged 60-69 years with active or convalescent COVID-19.

V gene TRBV5-1 combines with J gene TRBJ2-5; the match to TRBD1 covers 7 bases. Germline assignment: CDR1 SGHRS and CDR2 YFSETQ. J lost 1 base, V lost 4 bases, and 4 bases had no gene match. The CDR3 is made up of 14 amino acids. In DNA form, the CDR3 reads TGCGCCAGCAGCCCGGGGACAGTCCAAGAGACCCAGTACTTC. It is translated as CASSPGTVQETQYF.

The rearrangement uses TRBV18 and TRBJ1-1; D not certain. The V gene lost 5 bases and the J gene lost 0 bases, with 7 bases spanning the gap. The CDR3 has 13 amino acids. Germline CDR1 reads KGHSH; CDR2 reads LQKENI. The chain's CDR3 is CASSARMNTEAFF. The DNA of the CDR3 is TGTGCCAGCTCAGCCAGAATGAACACTGAAGCTTTCTTT.

This clone was detected once. V and J are TRBV18 and TRBJ2-2; 7 positions match TRBD2. V shed 1 base, J shed 8 bases, and the junction held 4 bases outside the gene matches. Germline loops: CDR1 KGHSH, CDR2 LQKENI. The CDR3 has 14 residues. The CDR3 loop reads CASSPRAGRGELFF. CDR3 DNA sequence: TGTGCCAGCTCACCACGTGCCGGGAGGGGGGAGCTGTTTTTT.

The V call is TRBV6-5, the J call TRBJ2-7, with 7 bases identical to TRBD2. The CDR3 runs to 16 residues. The V gene's germline CDR1 is MNHEY and CDR2 SVGAGI. The J segment lost 3 bases and the V segment lost 0 bases, leaving 8 bases of the junction unmatched. The CDR3 protein is CASSYSTREKGYEQYF. CDR3 bases: TGTGCCAGCAGTTACTCGACGCGGGAGAAAGGCTACGAGCAGTACTTC.

The CDR3 DNA follows: TGTGCCACCGGGCAGGGGACTAGCGGTCACAATGAGCAGTTCTTC. This sequence encodes CATGQGTSGHNEQFF. The chain carries TRBV7-9 and TRBJ2-1, with 11 nucleotides matching TRBD2. V shed 10 bases and J 5 bases; nucleotides not matched to a gene: 10. This CDR3 is 15 amino acids long. Germline loops: CDR1 SEHNR, CDR2 FQNEAQ (reference sequence).

This clone was counted between two and nine times. In the same sample, other DNA sequences code for this CDR3. The chain joins TRBV9 to TRBJ1-6; D is unclear. Germline CDR1 and CDR2: SGDLS and YYNGEE. CDR3 size: 15 residues. V was pared by 1 base and J by 0 bases, with 5 bases between. This CDR3 is CASSVRSSYNSPLHF. The CDR3 region has the DNA TGTGCCAGCAGCGTAAGGAGCTCCTATAATTCACCCCTCCACTTT.